Each of the 25 T cell receptor beta chains below was sequenced from the same sample in a study of T cells expressing NK-cell markers. Each CDR3 protein gets one entry in TCRdb, which reprocessed the 5' RACE reads and gives no DNA. The sample table sets out 550,000 to 600,000 distinct CDR3 sequences. The material sequenced was blood T cells: a sorted CD56 or NKG2C T cell subset, CD4+ or CD8+ T cells, or bulk PBMC T cells (not recorded which). The source is a man between 18 and 35 years old in good health.

The chain employs TRBV9 and TRBJ1-1; the D gene TCRdb calls, TRBD1, cannot be checked with no DNA. The germline V gene has CDR1 SGDLS and CDR2 YYNGEE. The CDR3 sequence is 15 residues long. The CDR3 is CASSDGPKNGGEAFF.

J is TRBJ2-1 and V is TRBV12-3 or TRBV12-4; the D gene TCRdb calls, TRBD1, cannot be checked with no DNA. The CDR3 is 15 amino acids. The CDR3 sequence is CASNSGRSSYNEQFF.

The chain links TRBV7-6 to TRBJ2-2; TCRdb indicates TRBD1, and absent DNA this call remains unverified. CDR3 length: 14 residues. The germline V gene encodes CDR1 SGHVS and CDR2 FNYEAQ. Here the CDR3 reads CASSPRQGSGELFF.

The CDR3 region is CASSLVEAYEQYF. The J gene is TRBJ2-7, the V gene TRBV7-2; TCRdb selects TRBD2, and the lack of DNA leaves this call unchecked. Germline CDR1 SGHTA, CDR2 FQGNSA. CDR3 size: 13 residues.

The V and J genes are TRBV6-4 and TRBJ2-1; the TCRdb call, TRBD1, lacks DNA for checking. CDR1 is MRHNA and CDR2 is SNTAGT in the germline V gene. CDR3 length: 13 amino acids. CDR3 sequence reads: CASSVEWGDEQFF.

The J gene is TRBJ2-4, the V gene TRBV20-1. CDR3 size: 12 residues. Germline assignment: CDR1 DFQATT and CDR2 SNEGSKA (reference sequence). The CDR3 sequence is CSARGNSNIQYF.

The chain uses TRBV14 and TRBJ2-4; no DNA is available, so the TRBD1 call from TCRdb remains unchecked. The CDR3 spans 16 residues. Germline CDR1 is SGHDN and CDR2 is FVKESK. The CDR3 loop reads CASSPRTGARGNIQYF.

CDR3 in amino acids: CASSTAGVGNEQFF. The chain recombines TRBV19 with TRBJ2-1. Germline loops: CDR1 LNHDA, CDR2 SQIVND (reference sequence). The CDR3 consists of 14 residues.

The chain uses TRBV4-2 and TRBJ2-5. The CDR3 consists of 14 residues. Germline CDR1 and CDR2: LGHNA and YNFKEQ. CDR3 protein: CASSHKETQETQYF.

The rearrangement links TRBV5-1 to TRBJ2-3. The germline CDR1 and CDR2 sequences are SGHRS and YFSETQ. The CDR3 runs 14 residues. The CDR3 spells CASSFKTGTDTQYF.

Here the CDR3 reads CASSQYGSSGSEQFF. The V call is TRBV14, the J call TRBJ2-1; the TCRdb D gene call, TRBD2, has no DNA to confirm it. The V gene's germline CDR1 is SGHDN and CDR2 FVKESK. The CDR3 has 15 residues.

This sequence joins TRBV29-1 and TRBJ1-4. The CDR3 consists of 13 residues. CDR1 and CDR2 (germline): SQVTM, ANQGSEA. CDR3 protein: CSVDLDPGEKLFF.

The genes are TRBV7-6 and TRBJ1-1; TCRdb calls TRBD1, which cannot be checked without DNA. The CDR3 is made up of 13 amino acids. Germline CDR1 and CDR2: SGHVS and FNYEAQ. The CDR3 loop is CASSPVEGIEAFF. Filled out from reference TRBV7-6 and TRBJ1-1, the complete variable domain reads GAGVSQSPRYKVTKRGQDVALRCDPISGHVSLYWYRQALGQGPEFLTYFNYEAQQDKSGLPNDRFSAERPEGSISTLTIQRTEQRDSAMYRCASSPVEGIEAFFGQGTRLTVV.

This chain connects TRBV5-1 to TRBJ2-3; checking the TCRdb D call of TRBD2 is not possible without DNA. The CDR3 covers 16 residues. Germline V gene data show CDR1 as SGHRS and CDR2 as YFSETQ. The CDR3 region is CASSLELVAGSHTQYF.

The gene calls are TRBV10-3 and TRBJ2-5; TCRdb indicates TRBD2, and absent DNA this call remains unverified. This CDR3 is built from 19 residues. Per germline, CDR1 ENHRY and CDR2 SYGVKD. CDR3 amino acids: CAISESPPVSGQYQETQYF.

The genes are TRBV12-3 or TRBV12-4 and TRBJ2-2; the D gene TCRdb calls, TRBD1, cannot be checked with no DNA. This CDR3 comprises 15 residues. CDR3: CASTAETGGTGELFF.

The genes are TRBV11-2 and TRBJ2-1; the D call from TCRdb, TRBD2, cannot be confirmed without DNA. Germline V CDR1 and CDR2: SGHAT, FQNNGV. The CDR3 sequence is 14 residues long. The CDR3 reads CASSLGLAGSEQFF. Supplemented by reference TRBV11-2 and TRBJ2-1, the full variable domain reads EAGVAQSPRYKIIEKRQSVAFWCNPISGHATLYWYQQILGQGPKLLIQFQNNGVVDDSQLPKDRFSAERLKGVDSTLKIQPAKLEDSAVYLCASSLGLAGSEQFFGPGTRLTVL.

This rearrangement joins TRBV10-3 to TRBJ2-3. CDR1 is ENHRY and CDR2 is SYGVKD in the germline V gene. CDR3 length: 12 amino acids. The CDR3 is CAISEYDRVQYF.

The chain uses TRBV20-1 and TRBJ2-3; TCRdb's D call, TRBD1, is unchecked because there is no DNA. The CDR3 runs to 13 residues. Germline lookup yields CDR1 DFQATT and CDR2 SNEGSKA (reference sequence). CDR3 sequence: CSARRGITDTQYF.

The gene calls are TRBV20-1 and TRBJ2-2; TCRdb lists TRBD2, though no DNA is available to test this call. This CDR3 region has 17 residues. CDR1 and CDR2 from the germline V gene are DFQATT and SNEGSKA (reference sequence). The CDR3 protein is CSAPDPSGRHLGGELFF.

V usage is TRBV2 and J usage is TRBJ2-1; TCRdb's D call, TRBD2, is unchecked because there is no DNA. CDR3 size: 13 residues. In germline, CDR1 is SNHLY, CDR2 FYNNEI. The chain's CDR3 is CASSALAYNEQFF. Full variable domain (rest looked up from reference TRBV2 and TRBJ2-1): EPEVTQTPSHQVTQMGQEVILRCVPISNHLYFYWYRQILGQKVEFLVSFYNNEISEKSEIFDDQFSVERPDGSNFTLKIRSTKLEDSAMYFCASSALAYNEQFFGPGTRLTVL.

The chain uses TRBV4-3 and TRBJ2-2; TCRdb indicates TRBD1, and absent DNA this call remains unverified. CDR1 is LGHNA, CDR2 YSLEER, per germline. The CDR3 totals 15 residues. The CDR3 loop is CASSSRQGAGGELFF.

The chain recombines TRBV7-9 with TRBJ1-6; TCRdb returns TRBD1, unconfirmable since there is no DNA. In germline, CDR1 is SEHNR, CDR2 FQNEAQ (reference sequence). The CDR3 is 15 residues long. The CDR3 region is CASSLDGTGSSPLHF.

J is TRBJ1-1 and V is TRBV6-1. The CDR3 length is 16 residues. The germline V gene encodes CDR1 MNHNS and CDR2 SASEGT. CDR3 sequence reads: CASSEAPHQMNTEAFF.

The chain carries TRBV4-2 and TRBJ2-3; the TCRdb D gene call, TRBD2, has no DNA to confirm it. Germline-derived CDR1 and CDR2 are LGHNA and YNFKEQ. The CDR3 covers 17 residues. The CDR3 sequence: CASSQEGQGRGTDTQYF.